The rows below give T cell receptor beta chains drawn from one sample of a study of cytomegalovirus exposure and HLA in healthy donors. Data came from immunoSEQ multiplex PCR; TCRdb stores just in-frame clones and leaves some out. The sample holds about 230,000 clones; around 88% are singletons and the top ten take less than 1.2%. The specimen was PBMCs. The receptors come from a woman aged 18-29 years in good health and CMV-seronegative. Both conserved end residues are part of each CDR3. The order of the fields is D gene, clone size, J gene, V gene, CDR3 protein, CDR3 DNA. The D gene is left open where the match is weak. Clone size appears in some rows only: once, few, many, or a class for an expanded clone.

d_gene: TRBD2; abundance: once; j_gene: TRBJ2-2; v_gene: TRBV7-3; CDR3aa: CASSLIGSGKDGELFF; CDR3nt: TGTGCCAGCAGCTTAATCGGTAGCGGGAAGGACGGGGAGCTGTTTTTT
d_gene: NA; abundance: NA; j_gene: TRBJ2-1; v_gene: TRBV27; CDR3aa: CASSLSRQSRSYNEQFF; CDR3nt: TGTGCCAGCAGTTTATCCCGACAGTCCCGCTCCTACAATGAGCAGTTCTTC
d_gene: NA; abundance: NA; j_gene: TRBJ1-1; v_gene: TRBV27; CDR3aa: CASSLLGGAAFF; CDR3nt: TGTGCCAGCAGTTTATTGGGGGGGGCAGCTTTCTTT
d_gene: NA; abundance: NA; j_gene: TRBJ1-2; v_gene: TRBV5-1; CDR3aa: CASSLATGGHGYTF; CDR3nt: TGCGCCAGCAGCTTGGCCACAGGAGGGCATGGCTACACCTTC
d_gene: TRBD1; abundance: NA; j_gene: TRBJ1-6; v_gene: TRBV6-5; CDR3aa: CASGLGQGGSPLHF; CDR3nt: TGTGCCAGCGGACTGGGACAGGGGGGTTCACCCCTCCACTTT
d_gene: TRBD2; abundance: NA; j_gene: TRBJ2-7; v_gene: TRBV5-6; CDR3aa: CASSLLASGWTYEQYF; CDR3nt: TGTGCCAGCAGCTTGCTAGCTAGCGGATGGACCTACGAGCAGTACTTC
d_gene: NA; abundance: NA; j_gene: TRBJ2-7; v_gene: TRBV4-2; CDR3aa: CASSQAPAIEQYF; CDR3nt: TGTGCCAGCAGCCAAGCCCCCGCGATCGAGCAGTACTTC
d_gene: TRBD2; abundance: NA; j_gene: TRBJ2-1; v_gene: TRBV9; CDR3aa: CASSVVTGGPEQFF; CDR3nt: TGTGCCAGCAGCGTAGTAACGGGGGGGCCTGAGCAGTTCTTC
d_gene: NA; abundance: NA; j_gene: TRBJ1-2; v_gene: TRBV4-2; CDR3aa: CASSPSGDGYTF; CDR3nt: TGTGCCAGCAGCCCCTCGGGGGACGGCTACACCTTC
d_gene: TRBD2; abundance: NA; j_gene: TRBJ2-1; v_gene: TRBV9; CDR3aa: CASSVVVTGGGEQFF; CDR3nt: TGTGCCAGCAGCGTAGTCGTGACAGGCGGGGGGGAGCAGTTCTTC
d_gene: NA; abundance: NA; j_gene: TRBJ2-2; v_gene: TRBV7-9; CDR3aa: CASSLVHGANTGELFF; CDR3nt: TGTGCCAGCAGCTTAGTCCACGGGGCGAACACCGGGGAGCTGTTTTTT
d_gene: NA; abundance: NA; j_gene: TRBJ2-7; v_gene: TRBV5-8; CDR3aa: CASSLAQGGREQYF; CDR3nt: TGTGCCAGCAGCTTGGCCCAGGGAGGAAGGGAGCAGTACTTC
d_gene: NA; abundance: NA; j_gene: TRBJ1-1; v_gene: TRBV5-6; CDR3aa: CASKTYRDKDEAFF; CDR3nt: TGTGCCAGCAAGACCTACAGGGACAAGGATGAAGCTTTCTTT
d_gene: NA; abundance: NA; j_gene: TRBJ1-1; v_gene: TRBV30; CDR3aa: CAWSVGGQDTEAFF; CDR3nt: TGTGCCTGGAGTGTCGGGGGGCAGGACACTGAAGCTTTCTTT
d_gene: NA; abundance: NA; j_gene: TRBJ1-6; v_gene: TRBV4-2; CDR3aa: CASSQDSQTYNSPLHF; CDR3nt: TGTGCCAGCAGCCAAGATTCGCAGACCTATAATTCACCCCTCCACTTT
d_gene: NA; abundance: few; j_gene: TRBJ1-1; v_gene: TRBV5-1; CDR3aa: CASSLQGRGTEAFF; CDR3nt: TGCGCCAGCAGCCTACAGGGAAGAGGCACTGAAGCTTTCTTT
d_gene: NA; abundance: NA; j_gene: TRBJ2-5; v_gene: TRBV6-5; CDR3aa: CASSYSEGWETQYF; CDR3nt: TGTGCCAGCAGTTACTCGGAGGGGTGGGAGACCCAGTACTTC
d_gene: TRBD1; abundance: NA; j_gene: TRBJ1-2; v_gene: TRBV6-5; CDR3aa: CASSSPSGTAYGYTF; CDR3nt: TGTGCCAGCAGTTCACCGTCCGGGACAGCCTATGGCTACACCTTC
d_gene: NA; abundance: NA; j_gene: TRBJ1-2; v_gene: TRBV5-4; CDR3aa: CASTPDRLGAIGGYTF; CDR3nt: TGTGCCAGCACCCCCGACCGCTTGGGGGCTATAGGTGGCTACACCTTC
d_gene: TRBD1; abundance: NA; j_gene: TRBJ1-1; v_gene: TRBV13; CDR3aa: CASSRTGGFLIGTEAFF; CDR3nt: TGTGCCAGCAGTCGGACAGGGGGCTTTCTGATTGGCACTGAAGCTTTCTTT
d_gene: TRBD2; abundance: NA; j_gene: TRBJ2-3; v_gene: TRBV7-6; CDR3aa: CASSPGSGALGDTQYF; CDR3nt: TGTGCCAGCAGCCCAGGGAGCGGGGCGCTCGGAGATACGCAGTATTTT
d_gene: NA; abundance: NA; j_gene: TRBJ1-2; v_gene: TRBV5-1; CDR3aa: CASSSLGEYGYTF; CDR3nt: TGCGCCAGCAGCTCGCTTGGGGAGTATGGCTACACCTTC
d_gene: NA; abundance: NA; j_gene: TRBJ2-3; v_gene: TRBV5-1; CDR3aa: CASSPGGYSTDTQYF; CDR3nt: TGCGCCAGCAGCCCCGGGGGTTACAGCACAGATACGCAGTATTTT
d_gene: TRBD2; abundance: NA; j_gene: TRBJ2-3; v_gene: TRBV4-1; CDR3aa: CASSQPTSGREGADTQYF; CDR3nt: TGCGCCAGCAGCCAGCCGACTAGCGGGAGGGAGGGGGCAGATACGCAGTATTTT
d_gene: TRBD2; abundance: NA; j_gene: TRBJ2-5; v_gene: TRBV5-1; CDR3aa: CASYKLAGGKETQYF; CDR3nt: TGCGCCAGCTATAAATTAGCGGGGGGAAAAGAGACCCAGTACTTC
d_gene: TRBD2; abundance: NA; j_gene: TRBJ2-3; v_gene: TRBV9; CDR3aa: CASSVTSDQDTQYF; CDR3nt: TGTGCCAGCAGCGTCACTAGCGATCAAGATACGCAGTATTTT
d_gene: NA; abundance: NA; j_gene: TRBJ1-3; v_gene: TRBV7-9; CDR3aa: CASSLVGGSGNTIYF; CDR3nt: TGTGCCAGCAGCTTAGTGGGGGGCTCTGGAAACACCATATATTTT
d_gene: NA; abundance: NA; j_gene: TRBJ2-1; v_gene: TRBV7-2; CDR3aa: CASSLDNIDNEQFF; CDR3nt: TGTGCCAGCAGCTTGGACAATATTGACAATGAGCAGTTCTTC
d_gene: NA; abundance: NA; j_gene: TRBJ1-2; v_gene: TRBV19; CDR3aa: CASSISGPFSYGYTF; CDR3nt: TGTGCCAGTAGTATATCTGGCCCCTTTTCCTATGGCTACACCTTC
d_gene: NA; abundance: few; j_gene: TRBJ2-3; v_gene: TRBV2; CDR3aa: CASKGGAGTDTQYF; CDR3nt: TGTGCCAGCAAGGGGGGGGCCGGCACAGATACGCAGTATTTT
d_gene: NA; abundance: NA; j_gene: TRBJ2-4; v_gene: TRBV21-1; CDR3aa: CASSKDRSLAGGLGTKNIQYF; CDR3nt: TGTGCCAGCAGCAAAGACCGAAGCCTAGCGGGGGGGCTCGGAACCAAAAACATTCAGTACTTC
d_gene: TRBD1; abundance: NA; j_gene: TRBJ1-1; v_gene: TRBV9; CDR3aa: CASSGEGTGGGMSTEAFF; CDR3nt: TGTGCCAGCAGCGGTGAGGGGACAGGGGGTGGCATGAGCACTGAAGCTTTCTTT
d_gene: TRBD1; abundance: once; j_gene: TRBJ2-7; v_gene: TRBV5-8; CDR3aa: CASSRTGTTYEQYF; CDR3nt: TGTGCCAGCAGCCGGACAGGGACCACCTACGAGCAGTACTTC
d_gene: TRBD2; abundance: NA; j_gene: TRBJ2-1; v_gene: TRBV6-5; CDR3aa: CASSYSAAGGSEEQFF; CDR3nt: TGTGCCAGCAGTTACTCGGCGGCGGGAGGGTCTGAGGAGCAGTTCTTC
d_gene: NA; abundance: NA; j_gene: TRBJ1-5; v_gene: TRBV7-9; CDR3aa: CASSRAGGSNQPQHF; CDR3nt: TGTGCCAGCAGCCGGGCCGGGGGGAGCAATCAGCCCCAGCATTTT
d_gene: TRBD2; abundance: NA; j_gene: TRBJ2-3; v_gene: TRBV2; CDR3aa: CASLPGLAGADTQYF; CDR3nt: TGTGCCAGCCTACCGGGACTAGCGGGAGCAGATACGCAGTATTTT
d_gene: TRBD1; abundance: NA; j_gene: TRBJ2-2; v_gene: TRBV5-4; CDR3aa: CASSIGQENTGELFF; CDR3nt: TGTGCCAGCAGCATCGGACAGGAGAACACCGGGGAGCTGTTTTTT
d_gene: NA; abundance: NA; j_gene: TRBJ2-7; v_gene: TRBV19; CDR3aa: CASSIADRTPYEQYF; CDR3nt: TGTGCCAGTAGTATAGCCGACAGGACTCCCTACGAGCAGTACTTC
d_gene: NA; abundance: NA; j_gene: TRBJ2-7; v_gene: TRBV7-6; CDR3aa: CASSLEGGFDEQYF; CDR3nt: TGTGCCAGCAGCTTAGAAGGGGGTTTCGACGAGCAGTACTTC
d_gene: TRBD2; abundance: NA; j_gene: TRBJ2-1; v_gene: TRBV5-6; CDR3aa: CADGWGLAGAYYNEQFF; CDR3nt: TGTGCCGATGGATGGGGACTAGCGGGGGCCTATTACAATGAGCAGTTCTTC
d_gene: TRBD1; abundance: few; j_gene: TRBJ2-7; v_gene: TRBV9; CDR3aa: CASSVGQGSHEQYF; CDR3nt: TGTGCCAGCAGCGTGGGACAGGGCAGCCACGAGCAGTACTTC
d_gene: NA; abundance: NA; j_gene: TRBJ1-2; v_gene: TRBV5-1; CDR3aa: CASSLAPHTDIYGYTF; CDR3nt: TGCGCCAGCAGCTTGGCTCCTCATACAGACATCTATGGCTACACCTTC
d_gene: TRBD2; abundance: NA; j_gene: TRBJ2-1; v_gene: TRBV4-3; CDR3aa: CASSQGLAGGSEQFF; CDR3nt: TGCGCCAGCAGCCAGGGACTAGCGGGAGGATCTGAGCAGTTCTTC
d_gene: TRBD1; abundance: NA; j_gene: TRBJ2-7; v_gene: TRBV5-1; CDR3aa: CASSLEGGGTGVFYEQYF; CDR3nt: TGCGCCAGCAGCTTGGAAGGGGGAGGGACAGGGGTCTTCTACGAGCAGTACTTC
d_gene: NA; abundance: NA; j_gene: TRBJ1-1; v_gene: TRBV5-1; CDR3aa: CASSYPSVNTEAFF; CDR3nt: TGCGCCAGCAGCTACCCATCGGTAAACACTGAAGCTTTCTTT
d_gene: TRBD1; abundance: NA; j_gene: TRBJ2-7; v_gene: TRBV5-1; CDR3aa: CASRPGQGDEQYF; CDR3nt: TGCGCCAGCAGACCGGGACAGGGGGACGAGCAGTACTTC
d_gene: NA; abundance: NA; j_gene: TRBJ1-3; v_gene: TRBV10-1; CDR3aa: CASSESQGSNTIYF; CDR3nt: TGCGCCAGCAGTGAGTCGCAGGGGTCGAACACCATATATTTT
d_gene: NA; abundance: NA; j_gene: TRBJ1-5; v_gene: TRBV19; CDR3aa: CASSTLAGEPSNQPQHF; CDR3nt: TGTGCCAGTAGTACTCTCGCAGGGGAGCCTAGCAATCAGCCCCAGCATTTT